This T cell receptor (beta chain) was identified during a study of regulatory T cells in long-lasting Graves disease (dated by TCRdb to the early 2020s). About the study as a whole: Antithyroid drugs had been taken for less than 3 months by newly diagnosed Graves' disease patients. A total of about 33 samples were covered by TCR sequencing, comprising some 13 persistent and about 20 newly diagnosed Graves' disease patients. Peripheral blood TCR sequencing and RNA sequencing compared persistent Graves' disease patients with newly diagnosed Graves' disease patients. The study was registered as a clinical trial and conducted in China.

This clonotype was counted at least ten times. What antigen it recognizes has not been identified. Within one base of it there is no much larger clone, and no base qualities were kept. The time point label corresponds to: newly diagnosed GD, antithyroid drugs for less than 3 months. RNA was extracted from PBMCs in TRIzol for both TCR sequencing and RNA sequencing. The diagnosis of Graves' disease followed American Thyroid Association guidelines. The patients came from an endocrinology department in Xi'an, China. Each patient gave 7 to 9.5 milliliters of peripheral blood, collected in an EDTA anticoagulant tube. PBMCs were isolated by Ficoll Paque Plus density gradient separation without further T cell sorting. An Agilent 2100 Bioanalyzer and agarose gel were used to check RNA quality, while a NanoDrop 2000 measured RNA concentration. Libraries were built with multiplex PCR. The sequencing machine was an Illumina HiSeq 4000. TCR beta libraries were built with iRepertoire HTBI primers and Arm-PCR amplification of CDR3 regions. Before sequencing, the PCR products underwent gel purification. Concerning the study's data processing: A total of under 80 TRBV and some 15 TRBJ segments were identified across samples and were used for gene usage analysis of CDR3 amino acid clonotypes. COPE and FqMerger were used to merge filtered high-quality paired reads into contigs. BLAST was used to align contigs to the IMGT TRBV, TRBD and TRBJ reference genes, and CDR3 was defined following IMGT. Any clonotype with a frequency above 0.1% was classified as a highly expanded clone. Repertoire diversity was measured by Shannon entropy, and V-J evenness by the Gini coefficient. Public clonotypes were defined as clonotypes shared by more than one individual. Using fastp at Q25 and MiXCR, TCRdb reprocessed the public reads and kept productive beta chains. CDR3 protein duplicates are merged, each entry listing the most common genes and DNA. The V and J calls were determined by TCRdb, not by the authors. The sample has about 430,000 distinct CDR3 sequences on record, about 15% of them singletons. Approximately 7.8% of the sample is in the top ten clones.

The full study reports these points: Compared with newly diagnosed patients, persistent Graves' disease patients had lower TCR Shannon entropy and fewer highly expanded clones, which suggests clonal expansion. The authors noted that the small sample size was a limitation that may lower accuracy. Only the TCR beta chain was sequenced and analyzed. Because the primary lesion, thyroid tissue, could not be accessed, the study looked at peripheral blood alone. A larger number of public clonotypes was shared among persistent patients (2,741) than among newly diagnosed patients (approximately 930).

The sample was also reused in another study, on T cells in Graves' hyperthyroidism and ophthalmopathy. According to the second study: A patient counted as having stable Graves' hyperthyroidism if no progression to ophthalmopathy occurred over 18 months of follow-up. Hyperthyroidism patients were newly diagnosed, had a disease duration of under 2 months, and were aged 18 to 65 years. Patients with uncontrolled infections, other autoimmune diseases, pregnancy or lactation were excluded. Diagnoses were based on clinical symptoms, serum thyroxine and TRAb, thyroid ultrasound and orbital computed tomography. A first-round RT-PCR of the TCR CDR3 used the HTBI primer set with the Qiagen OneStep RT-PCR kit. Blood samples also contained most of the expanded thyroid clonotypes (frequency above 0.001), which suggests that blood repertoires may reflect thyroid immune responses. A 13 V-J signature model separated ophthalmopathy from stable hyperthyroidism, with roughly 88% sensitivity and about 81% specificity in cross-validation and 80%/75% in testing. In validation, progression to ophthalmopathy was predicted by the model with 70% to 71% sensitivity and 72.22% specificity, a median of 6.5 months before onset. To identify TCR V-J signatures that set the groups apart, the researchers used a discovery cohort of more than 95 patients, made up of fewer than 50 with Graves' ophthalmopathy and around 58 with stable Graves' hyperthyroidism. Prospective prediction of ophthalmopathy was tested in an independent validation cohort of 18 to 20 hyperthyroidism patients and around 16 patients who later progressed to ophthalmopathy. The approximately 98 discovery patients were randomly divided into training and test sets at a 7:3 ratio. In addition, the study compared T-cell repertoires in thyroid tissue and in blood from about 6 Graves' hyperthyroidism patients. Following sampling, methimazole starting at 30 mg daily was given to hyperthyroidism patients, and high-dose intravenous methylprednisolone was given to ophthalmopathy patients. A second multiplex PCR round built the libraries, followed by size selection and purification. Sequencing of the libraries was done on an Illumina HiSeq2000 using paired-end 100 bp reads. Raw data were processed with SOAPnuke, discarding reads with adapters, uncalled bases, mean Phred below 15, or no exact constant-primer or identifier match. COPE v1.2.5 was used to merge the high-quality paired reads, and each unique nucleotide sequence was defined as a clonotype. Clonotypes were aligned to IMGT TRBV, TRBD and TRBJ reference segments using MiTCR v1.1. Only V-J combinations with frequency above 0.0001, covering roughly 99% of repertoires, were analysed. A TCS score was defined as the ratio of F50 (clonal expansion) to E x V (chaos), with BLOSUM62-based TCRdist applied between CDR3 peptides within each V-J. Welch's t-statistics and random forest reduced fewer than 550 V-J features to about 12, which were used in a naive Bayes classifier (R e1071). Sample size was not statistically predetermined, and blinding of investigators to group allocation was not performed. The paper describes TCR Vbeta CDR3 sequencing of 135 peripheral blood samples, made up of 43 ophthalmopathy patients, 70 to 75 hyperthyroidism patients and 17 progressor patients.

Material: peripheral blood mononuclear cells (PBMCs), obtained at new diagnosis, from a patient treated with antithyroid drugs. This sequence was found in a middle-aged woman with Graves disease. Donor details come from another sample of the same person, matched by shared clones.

This receptor has the CDR3 CASSLYSMNTEAFF. The sequenced DNA is TGTGCCAGCAGTTTATACAGCATGAACACTGAAGCTTTCTTT. The V and J segments used are TRBV28 and TRBJ1-1, with no confidently assigned D gene. V is pared back by 1 base and J by 0 bases, with 6 bases lying between the germline termini. Counted from cysteine to phenylalanine, this CDR3 has 14 amino acids. Of the read, only the CDR3 DNA is kept; its 42 bases are in frame from base 1. CDR1 and CDR2 are read off the germline V gene as MDHEN and SYDVKM. With all but the CDR3 taken from the reference TRBV28 and TRBJ1-1 genes, the full variable domain is: DVKVTQSSRYLVKRTGEKVFLECVQDMDHENMFWYRQDPGLGLRLIYFSYDVKMKEKGDIPEGYSVSREKKERFSLILESASTNQTSMYLCASSLYSMNTEAFFGQGTRLTVV.